This passage covers 10 T cell receptor beta chains from one sample sequenced in a study of cytomegalovirus exposure and HLA in healthy donors. The PCR employed 60 Vbeta primers together with 13 Jbeta primers. Some clones are missing from TCRdb's copy, which holds only in-frame ones; the method was immunoSEQ multiplex PCR. Seen here are 100,000 to 150,000 clones, around 74% observed once, and the top ten hold approximately 30%. The specimen sequenced was PBMCs. These receptors were collected from a man aged 55 to 70 in good health and CMV-seropositive.

The V gene is TRBV4-1, the J gene TRBJ2-2; 13 bases fit TRBD2. From germline, CDR1 is MGHRA and CDR2 YSYEKL. This CDR3 comprises 17 residues. V shed 5 bases and J 5 bases; nucleotides not matched to a gene: 8. Here the CDR3 DNA reads TGCGCCAGCAGCTCGGGACTAGCGGGGAGGATAACCGGGGAGCTGTTTTTT. It codes for CASSSGLAGRITGELFF.

The chain has TRBV5-1 and TRBJ1-4; D gene unclear. This CDR3 contains 16 residues. Deletions cut 4 bases from V and 7 bases from J, with 20 bases between. Germline V gene sequence: CDR1 SGHRS, CDR2 YFSETQ. This CDR3 reads CASSPSVGVKSEKLFF. The CDR3 region has the DNA TGCGCCAGCAGCCCCTCAGTCGGGGTAAAGAGTGAAAAACTGTTTTTT.

The chain links TRBV18 to TRBJ1-4, with a possible D match to TRBD1 (6 bases). CDR1 and CDR2 from the germline V gene are KGHSH and LQKENI. Deletions cut 4 bases from V and 0 bases from J, with 9 bases between. The CDR3 extends over 15 amino acids. The CDR3 region has the DNA TGTGCCAGCTCACTGAGACAGGCAACTAATGAAAAACTGTTTTTT. Protein product: CASSLRQATNEKLFF.

With respect to this clone: The same CDR3 is also encoded by other DNA sequences in this sample. The chain joins TRBV7-9 to TRBJ1-1, with D hard to call. Germline CDR1 reads SEHNR; CDR2 reads FQNEAQ (reference sequence). Trimming took 3 bases from V and 5 from J, leaving 7 bases between them. The CDR3 has 12 amino acids. In nucleotides, the CDR3 is TGTGCCAGCAGCTTCGAGGGAACTGAAGCTTTCTTT. Protein product: CASSFEGTEAFF.

The J gene is TRBJ2-7, the V gene TRBV5-4; TRBD2 aligns across 11 bases. This CDR3 spans 15 amino acids. V lost 5 bases and J lost 3; bases outside the gene matches: 7. Per germline, CDR1 SGHNT and CDR2 YYREEE (reference sequence). DNA for the CDR3: TGTGCCAGCAGACCCGGGACTAGCGGTCTCTACGAGCAGTACTTC. It codes for CASRPGTSGLYEQYF. Complete variable domain (other parts from reference TRBV5-4 and TRBJ2-7): ETGVTQSPTHLIKTRGQQVTLRCSSQSGHNTVSWYQQALGQGPQFIFQYYREEENGRGNFPPRFSGLQFPNYSSELNVNALELDDSALYLCASRPGTSGLYEQYFGPGTRLTVT.

Concerning this clone: A junction boundary mismatches the germline segment, possibly from a read error. The chain recombines TRBV7-2 with TRBJ2-4, with D maybe TRBD2 (5 bases). Germline V lookup: CDR1 SGHTA, CDR2 FQGNSA. This CDR3 comprises 12 residues. This CDR3 is CASSLRGNSQYF. The CDR3 DNA is TGTGCCAGCAGCTTACGGGGAAACAGTCAGTACTTC.

V usage is TRBV13 and J usage is TRBJ2-1; 7 bases are shared with TRBD1. CDR3 length equals 15 residues. The germline gives CDR1 PRHDT, CDR2 FYEKMQ (reference sequence). The J segment lost 0 bases and the V segment lost 4 bases, leaving 3 bases of the junction unmatched. CDR3 sequence (DNA): TGTGCCAGCAGCTCCCGACAGGGCTCCTACAATGAGCAGTTCTTC. It yields the protein CASSSRQGSYNEQFF.

This clone has a single count. The chain uses TRBV7-8 and TRBJ1-5, with D possibly matching TRBD1 (5 bases). V dropped 2 bases and J dropped 4 bases, with 12 bases sitting between them. From germline, CDR1 is SGHVS and CDR2 FQNEAQ. This CDR3 has 15 amino acids. CDR3 in amino acids: CASSLIMTANQPQHF. The CDR3 DNA reads TGTGCCAGCAGCTTAATAATGACAGCTAATCAGCCCCAGCATTTT.

The V and J genes are TRBV10-3 and TRBJ1-1; TRBD1 agrees at 10 bases. V shed 6 bases and J 5 bases; nucleotides not matched to a gene: 6. This CDR3 is built from 14 residues. Germline assignment: CDR1 ENHRY and CDR2 SYGVKD. CDR3 DNA: TGTGCCATCAGAGGGACAGGGGCCGAGACTGAAGCTTTCTTT. It yields the protein CAIRGTGAETEAFF.

This clone showed up just a few times. The chain links TRBV29-1 to TRBJ2-5, with 10 bases lining up with TRBD2. V trimming: 6 bases; J trimming: 0 bases; junction bases outside the gene matches: 7. The CDR3 contains 15 residues. Germline lookup yields CDR1 SQVTM and CDR2 ANQGSEA. As DNA, the CDR3 is TGCAGCGTCCGGACTAGCGGACAACACCAAGAGACCCAGTACTTC. This codes for CSVRTSGQHQETQYF. The entire variable domain, with the rest obtained from reference TRBV29-1 and TRBJ2-5, is as follows: SAVISQKPSRDICQRGTSLTIQCQVDSQVTMMFWYRQQPGQSLTLIATANQGSEATYESGFVIDKFPISRPNLTFSTLTVSNMSPEDSSIYLCSVRTSGQHQETQYFGPGTRLLVL.